These T cell receptor beta chains were read from a single sample in a study of CD8+CD57+ T cells in acquired aplastic anemia. MiXCR, run by TCRdb on the reads, gives a single entry per CDR3 protein. The sample holds about 190,000 distinct CDR3 sequences, less than 65% seen once. The sample taken for sequencing was sorted CD4+, CD8+, or CD8+CD57+ T cells (not recorded which) from PBMCs. The receptors were gathered from a human donor in good health, serving as a control. The CDR3 runs from the conserved cysteine through the conserved F or W. Fields, in order: D gene, J gene, V gene, clone size, CDR3 protein, CDR3 DNA. A D gene is named only where the DNA matches it firmly. Only part of the rows carry a size: once, few, many, or a class if the clone is expanded.

D: -
J: TRBJ1-2
V: TRBV2
size: many
CDR3: CARPVGGRFELAGGYTF
DNA: TGTGCCAGGCCAGTTGGGGGGCGCTTCGAATTGGCGGGTGGCTACACCTTC

D: -
J: TRBJ1-1
V: TRBV7-6
size: -
CDR3: CASRPQGRDTEAFF
DNA: TGTGCCAGCAGGCCACAGGGCCGGGACACTGAAGCTTTCTTT

D: TRBD1
J: TRBJ1-1
V: TRBV6-6
size: many
CDR3: CASSLDRTGGTMETEAFF
DNA: TGTGCCAGCAGTCTGGATCGGACAGGAGGGACTATGGAGACTGAAGCTTTCTTT

D: -
J: TRBJ2-3
V: TRBV25-1
size: -
CDR3: CASGRSTWTNTDTQYF
DNA: TGTGCCAGCGGAAGATCGACTTGGACGAACACAGATACGCAGTATTTT

D: TRBD1
J: TRBJ1-5
V: TRBV7-2
size: few
CDR3: CASSPPSSRTGLYSNQPQHF
DNA: TGTGCCAGCAGTCCGCCGTCCTCTCGGACAGGGCTTTATAGCAATCAGCCCCAGCATTTT

D: -
J: TRBJ1-5
V: TRBV3-1
size: -
CDR3: CASSQGRGDEPQHF
DNA: TGTGCCAGCAGCCAAGGACGAGGGGACGAGCCCCAGCATTTT

D: TRBD1
J: TRBJ2-3
V: TRBV2
size: -
CDR3: CASSSGQVTDTQYF
DNA: TGTGCCAGCAGCTCGGGACAGGTCACAGATACGCAGTATTTT

D: TRBD1
J: TRBJ2-5
V: TRBV3-1
size: many
CDR3: CASRSGTAQETQYF
DNA: TGTGCCAGCAGATCCGGGACAGCACAAGAGACCCAGTACTTC

D: -
J: TRBJ2-7
V: TRBV6-6
size: -
CDR3: CASSYVFGDEQYF
DNA: TGTGCCAGCAGTTACGTCTTCGGAGACGAGCAGTACTTC

D: -
J: TRBJ2-7
V: TRBV19
size: few
CDR3: CASSSRFSYEQYF
DNA: TGTGCCAGTAGCTCGCGGTTCTCTTACGAGCAGTACTTC

D: TRBD1
J: TRBJ1-5
V: TRBV20-1
size: many
CDR3: CSVRGQGNQPQHF
DNA: TGCAGTGTTAGGGGACAGGGGAATCAGCCCCAGCATTTT

D: TRBD1
J: TRBJ2-2
V: TRBV10-3
size: once
CDR3: CAISGTGGANTGELFF
DNA: TGTGCCATCAGTGGGACAGGGGGCGCGAACACCGGGGAGCTGTTTTTT

D: TRBD1
J: TRBJ2-7
V: TRBV5-4
size: -
CDR3: CASSQTGPYEQYF
DNA: TGTGCCAGCAGTCAGACAGGGCCCTACGAGCAGTACTTC

D: -
J: TRBJ2-7
V: TRBV7-8
size: -
CDR3: CASSREAVTGEQYF
DNA: TGTGCCAGCAGCAGGGAGGCCGTTACGGGTGAGCAGTACTTC

D: TRBD1
J: TRBJ1-6
V: TRBV7-2
size: few
CDR3: CASSFGTGQSLHF
DNA: TGTGCCAGCAGCTTTGGGACAGGTCAGTCCCTCCACTTT

D: -
J: TRBJ1-5
V: TRBV9
size: -
CDR3: CASSPQGRGTNQPQHF
DNA: TGTGCCAGCTCGCCTCAGGGTCGAGGTACCAATCAGCCCCAGCATTTT

D: -
J: TRBJ1-6
V: TRBV7-2
size: -
CDR3: CASSVRGGYNSPLHF
DNA: TGTGCCAGCAGCGTACGCGGGGGGTATAATTCACCCCTCCACTTT

D: -
J: TRBJ1-2
V: TRBV29-1
size: -
CDR3: CSVESGGANYGYTF
DNA: TGCAGCGTTGAATCGGGGGGCGCTAACTATGGCTACACCTTC

D: -
J: TRBJ2-7
V: TRBV20-1
size: -
CDR3: CSARYYEQYF
DNA: TGCAGTGCTAGGTACTACGAGCAGTACTTC

D: TRBD1
J: TRBJ2-5
V: TRBV7-2
size: few
CDR3: CASSSGTGSWTQYF
DNA: TGTGCCAGCAGCTCCGGGACAGGTTCGTGGACCCAGTACTTC

D: -
J: TRBJ2-7
V: TRBV6-5
size: once
CDR3: CASSYRPPYEQYF
DNA: TGTGCCAGCAGTTACCGACCGCCCTACGAGCAGTACTTC

D: -
J: TRBJ2-7
V: TRBV19
size: few
CDR3: CASKGQGRNEQYF
DNA: TGTGCCAGTAAGGGGCAGGGGAGGAACGAGCAGTACTTC

D: -
J: TRBJ2-3
V: TRBV12-3/TRBV12-4
size: many
CDR3: CASSLGGGRTDTQYF
DNA: TGTGCCAGCAGTTTAGGAGGGGGACGCACAGATACGCAGTATTTT

D: -
J: TRBJ2-7
V: TRBV7-2
size: -
CDR3: CASSGPGPPYEQYF
DNA: TGTGCCAGCAGCGGCCCCGGGCCCCCCTACGAGCAGTACTTC

D: -
J: TRBJ1-6
V: TRBV12-3/TRBV12-4
size: few
CDR3: CASSPGLNRSPLHF
DNA: TGTGCCAGCAGTCCCGGTCTGAATAGGTCACCCCTCCACTTT

D: -
J: TRBJ2-1
V: TRBV6-6
size: -
CDR3: CATSDFAGNNEQFF
DNA: TGTGCCACCAGTGATTTTGCAGGGAACAATGAGCAGTTCTTC

D: TRBD1
J: TRBJ2-1
V: TRBV7-6
size: -
CDR3: CASSLGQGGPHEQFF
DNA: TGTGCCAGCAGCCTTGGACAGGGCGGCCCCCACGAGCAGTTCTTC

D: TRBD1
J: TRBJ2-7
V: TRBV29-1
size: -
CDR3: CSAWDRGGVEQYF
DNA: TGCAGCGCGTGGGACAGGGGAGGGGTCGAGCAGTACTTC

D: TRBD1
J: TRBJ1-6
V: TRBV7-3
size: -
CDR3: CASSLRGQGRDSPLHF
DNA: TGTGCCAGCAGCTTACGAGGACAGGGGAGGGATTCACCCCTCCACTTT

D: TRBD2
J: TRBJ2-6
V: TRBV7-2
size: many
CDR3: CASSLGGGFGANVLTF
DNA: TGTGCCAGCAGCTTAGGCGGGGGGTTTGGGGCCAACGTCCTGACTTTC

D: TRBD1
J: TRBJ2-7
V: TRBV15
size: many
CDR3: CATRGTGNYEQYF
DNA: TGTGCCACCAGGGGGACAGGGAACTACGAGCAGTACTTC

D: TRBD1
J: TRBJ1-2
V: TRBV10-3
size: -
CDR3: CAITGQGGDGYTF
DNA: TGTGCCATTACGGGACAGGGAGGGGATGGCTACACCTTC

D: -
J: TRBJ1-1
V: TRBV2
size: once
CDR3: CASGGTPVVLSTEAFF
DNA: TGTGCCAGCGGAGGGACCCCCGTCGTCTTGAGCACTGAAGCCTTCTTT

D: -
J: TRBJ2-1
V: TRBV11-2
size: -
CDR3: CASSFTPLGEQFF
DNA: TGTGCCAGCAGCTTTACTCCGCTCGGGGAGCAGTTCTTC

D: -
J: TRBJ2-5
V: TRBV24-1
size: -
CDR3: CATSDPGQETQYF
DNA: TGTGCCACCAGTGACCCGGGACAAGAGACCCAGTACTTC

D: TRBD2
J: TRBJ2-7
V: TRBV7-2
size: once
CDR3: CASSQALRLAGPTYEQYF
DNA: TGTGCCAGCAGCCAGGCCCTGAGACTAGCGGGGCCTACCTACGAGCAGTACTTC

D: -
J: TRBJ1-2
V: TRBV2
size: -
CDR3: CASRERAYGYTF
DNA: TGTGCCAGCAGGGAAAGGGCGTATGGCTACACCTTC

D: -
J: TRBJ1-6
V: TRBV7-2
size: -
CDR3: CASSWLAGGNSPLHF
DNA: TGTGCCAGCAGCTGGCTAGCGGGGGGCAATTCACCCCTCCACTTT

D: TRBD1
J: TRBJ1-2
V: TRBV7-2
size: many
CDR3: CASSLGTGPSNYGYTF
DNA: TGTGCCAGCAGCTTAGGGACAGGGCCCTCTAACTATGGCTACACCTTC

D: TRBD1
J: TRBJ1-5
V: TRBV7-9
size: many
CDR3: CASSSDRENQPQHF
DNA: TGTGCCAGCAGCTCGGACAGGGAAAATCAGCCCCAGCATTTT

D: -
J: TRBJ2-2
V: TRBV7-3
size: -
CDR3: CASSYSGSGELFF
DNA: TGTGCCAGCAGTTATAGTGGGTCCGGGGAGCTGTTTTTT

D: -
J: TRBJ1-1
V: TRBV15
size: -
CDR3: CATSRETSMNTEAFF
DNA: TGTGCCACCAGCAGAGAAACGTCAATGAACACTGAAGCTTTCTTT

D: -
J: TRBJ2-7
V: TRBV5-1
size: many
CDR3: CASSLATGTPTYEQYF
DNA: TGCGCCAGCAGCTTGGCCACCGGGACTCCTACCTACGAGCAGTACTTC

D: TRBD1
J: TRBJ1-2
V: TRBV2
size: many
CDR3: CASSAGQDYGYTF
DNA: TGTGCCAGCAGTGCCGGACAGGACTATGGCTACACCTTC